This entry lists 29 T cell receptor beta chains sequenced from one sample in a study of cytomegalovirus exposure and HLA in healthy donors. The primer mix had 60 Vbeta and 13 Jbeta primers. Here immunoSEQ multiplex PCR was the method, and the copy in TCRdb shows in-frame clones only, minus some. The sample includes about 200,000 clones. The specimen was PBMCs. The receptors were sampled from a man aged 30 to 45 in good health and CMV-seronegative.

The V gene is TRBV5-4, the J gene TRBJ2-7; 10 positions agree with TRBD2. Germline V gene data show CDR1 as SGHNT and CDR2 as YYREEE (reference sequence). CDR3 length equals 15 residues. V was clipped by 4 bases and J by 0 bases; unmatched bases: 4. CDR3: CASSPASGSSYEQYF. CDR3 DNA sequence: TGTGCCAGCAGCCCGGCTAGCGGGAGCTCCTACGAGCAGTACTTC.

The rearrangement uses TRBV10-3 and TRBJ1-1; possibly TRBD1 for D (6 bases). Germline assignment: CDR1 ENHRY and CDR2 SYGVKD. There are 15 residues in the CDR3. Deletions cut 11 bases from V and 5 bases from J, with 24 bases between. DNA for the CDR3: TGTGCCCTTAGTGAACAGGGCGGGGGGGCAACTGAAGCTTTCTTT. Translated: CALSEQGGGATEAFF.

The gene calls are TRBV5-1 and TRBJ1-6, with D unclear. The length of the CDR3 is 15 residues. The V and J ends lost 4 bases and 7 bases respectively, with 15 bases between them. CDR1 is SGHRS and CDR2 is YFSETQ in the germline V gene. The CDR3 DNA is TGCGCCAGCAGCACCGAGCGGGGTGGGAATTCACCCCTCCACTTT. Residues: CASSTERGGNSPLHF. The variable domain in full, with the rest retrieved from reference TRBV5-1 and TRBJ1-6, is KAGVTQTPRYLIKTRGQQVTLSCSPISGHRSVSWYQQTPGQGLQFLFEYFSETQRNKGNFPGRFSGRQFSNSRSEMNVSTLELGDSALYLCASSTERGGNSPLHFGNGTRLTVT.

The V and J genes are TRBV4-1 and TRBJ2-7; possibly TRBD1 for D (6 bases). There are 17 residues in the CDR3. Germline assignment: CDR1 MGHRA and CDR2 YSYEKL. V lost 0 bases to trimming and J lost 3 bases, with 18 bases between them. The CDR3 is CASSQDSTAGEIYEQYF. The CDR3, as DNA: TGCGCCAGCAGCCAAGATAGCACGGCAGGGGAAATCTACGAGCAGTACTTC.

V usage is TRBV9 and J usage is TRBJ1-4; D not certain. V lost 0 bases and J lost 6, with 6 bases in between. Germline V gives CDR1 SGDLS, CDR2 YYNGEE. The CDR3 sequence is 13 residues long. CDR3 nucleotides: TGTGCCAGCAGCGTAGAAGCTCATGAAAAACTGTTTTTT. Translating gives CASSVEAHEKLFF.

The chain couples TRBV7-9 to TRBJ2-7, with 8 positions matching TRBD2. V was pared by 5 bases and J by 1 base, with 7 bases of the junction left unmatched. The CDR3 totals 15 residues. Germline assignment: CDR1 SEHNR and CDR2 FQNEAQ (reference sequence). The CDR3 loop reads CASSDDIAGSYEQYF. CDR3 nucleotide sequence: TGTGCCAGCAGCGACGACATAGCGGGGTCCTACGAGCAGTACTTC.

This sequence joins TRBV15 and TRBJ1-1; D call uncertain. V lost 5 bases and J lost 4, with 14 bases in between. Germline V gene sequence: CDR1 LNHNV, CDR2 YYDKDF (reference sequence). The CDR3 contains 14 residues. In nucleotides, the CDR3 is TGTGCCACCAGCGACGAGGCGCGGAGCACTGAAGCTTTCTTT. This gives the protein CATSDEARSTEAFF.

The chain recombines TRBV7-9 with TRBJ1-6; D remains ambiguous. Trimming removed 0 bases at V and 10 bases at J, with 13 bases between. The V gene's germline CDR1 is SEHNR and CDR2 FQNEAQ (reference sequence). The CDR3 contains 15 residues. The chain's CDR3 is CASSLASGSNSPLHF. The CDR3 nucleotides are TGTGCCAGCAGCTTAGCGTCGGGGTCGAACTCACCCCTCCACTTT.

The genes are TRBV9 and TRBJ2-1; 9 bases fit TRBD2. With V trimmed by 1 base and J by 6 bases, 5 bases remained unmatched. The germline gives CDR1 SGDLS, CDR2 YYNGEE. This CDR3 is built from 15 residues. The CDR3 DNA is TGTGCCAGCAGCGTAAGGTATAGCGGGGGCAATGAGCAGTTCTTC. It is translated as CASSVRYSGGNEQFF. Variable domain in full (rest from reference TRBV9 and TRBJ2-1): DSGVTQTPKHLITATGQRVTLRCSPRSGDLSVYWYQQSLDQGLQFLIQYYNGEERAKGNILERFSAQQFPDLHSELNLSSLELGDSALYFCASSVRYSGGNEQFFGPGTRLTVL.

The V gene is TRBV27, the J gene TRBJ2-2, with 7 bases fitting TRBD2. The CDR3 runs 18 residues. Germline CDR1 is MNHEY and CDR2 is SMNVEV (reference sequence). Losses at the gene ends were 4 bases for V and 6 bases for J; bases not matched to a gene: 17. The CDR3 DNA is TGTGCCAGCAGTTCTTTAGAAGGGGCGGGAGTAACCCCCGGGGAGCTGTTTTTT. Its protein is CASSSLEGAGVTPGELFF.

The chain couples TRBV7-3 to TRBJ2-1; 7 positions match TRBD2. After removal of 3 bases from V and 6 bases from J, the junction contained 8 bases not matched to a gene. Germline V CDR1 and CDR2: SGHTA, FQGTGA. The CDR3 covers 15 residues. The CDR3 loop is CASSFPSGLSNEQFF. CDR3 nucleotides: TGTGCCAGCAGCTTCCCTAGCGGACTTAGCAATGAGCAGTTCTTC.

This sequence joins TRBV19 and TRBJ2-5; 11 bases map to TRBD2. V dropped 6 bases and J dropped 5; count of bases not matched to a gene: 8. The CDR3 totals 15 residues. Germline lookup yields CDR1 LNHDA and CDR2 SQIVND (reference sequence). CDR3 nucleotides: TGTGCCAGTAGATCCGTTTTAGCGGGAGGGGAGACCCAGTACTTC. This sequence encodes CASRSVLAGGETQYF.

This chain links TRBV5-1 with TRBJ2-5; 10 bases fit TRBD2. The CDR3 consists of 14 residues. The V segment lost 5 bases and the J segment 11 bases; nucleotides outside the gene matches: 12. Germline values: CDR1 SGHRS, CDR2 YFSETQ. The CDR3 region is CASRTLAGGREQYF. The CDR3 nucleotides read TGCGCCAGCAGAACTTTAGCGGGGGGTCGGGAGCAGTACTTC.

V and J are TRBV19 and TRBJ1-1, with 8 bases lining up with TRBD1. CDR3 length equals 14 residues. The V gene's germline CDR1 is LNHDA and CDR2 SQIVND (reference sequence). J gave up 7 bases and V 5 bases, and 9 bases lay outside the gene matches. In DNA, the CDR3 is TGTGCCAGTAGTCCTAGAACCGGGACAGGTGAAGCTTTCTTT. Its translation is CASSPRTGTGEAFF.

The CDR3, as DNA: TGTGCCTGGATCACAGGGCGGGCTAACACTGAAGCTTTCTTT. This gives the protein CAWITGRANTEAFF. The chain recombines TRBV30 with TRBJ1-1; TRBD1 is a possible D gene (6 bases). The germline V and J ends were trimmed by 4 bases and 2 bases, with 14 bases remaining between them. The CDR3 consists of 14 residues. Germline V CDR1 and CDR2: GTSNPN, SVGIG (reference sequence).

V usage is TRBV29-1 and J usage is TRBJ1-2, with D maybe TRBD1 (5 bases). The V and J ends lost 3 bases and 3 bases respectively, with 14 bases between them. This CDR3 contains 14 residues. The germline CDR1 and CDR2 sequences are SQVTM and ANQGSEA. The CDR3 here is CSVEEAGGDYGYTF. CDR3 sequence (DNA): TGCAGCGTTGAGGAGGCGGGGGGGGACTATGGCTACACCTTC.

The rearrangement links TRBV7-8 to TRBJ2-3; the D gene is possibly TRBD1 (5 bases). This CDR3 is built from 19 residues. Germline V lookup: CDR1 SGHVS, CDR2 FQNEAQ. V was clipped by 1 base and J by 0 bases, with 20 bases between them. CDR3 DNA sequence: TGTGCCAGCAGCTTAGGTCTTTCAGACAGCAGCTCTAGCACAGATACGCAGTATTTT. Its protein is CASSLGLSDSSSSTDTQYF.

The chain uses TRBV5-1 and TRBJ2-7; TRBD1 might be the D (8 bases). Between the trimmed V and J ends, which lost 0 bases and 2 bases, there was a span of 18 bases. The CDR3 is 17 amino acids. Germline V CDR1 and CDR2: SGHRS, YFSETQ. The CDR3 region is CASSLVGGTGPTYEQYF. The CDR3 coding sequence is TGCGCCAGCAGCTTGGTGGGGGGGACAGGTCCGACCTACGAGCAGTACTTC. Complete variable domain (other parts from reference TRBV5-1 and TRBJ2-7): KAGVTQTPRYLIKTRGQQVTLSCSPISGHRSVSWYQQTPGQGLQFLFEYFSETQRNKGNFPGRFSGRQFSNSRSEMNVSTLELGDSALYLCASSLVGGTGPTYEQYFGPGTRLTVT.

This chain uses TRBV6-1 with TRBJ1-4; 10 nucleotides agree with TRBD1. J gave up 0 bases and V 3 bases, and 4 bases lay outside the gene matches. Germline V gene lookup returns CDR1 MNHNS and CDR2 SASEGT. The CDR3 sequence is 17 residues long. In DNA form, the CDR3 reads TGTGCCAGCAGTGACACGGGACAGGGGACAACTAATGAAAAACTGTTTTTT. Protein sequence: CASSDTGQGTTNEKLFF.

The J gene is TRBJ1-5, the V gene TRBV28, with D possibly matching TRBD1 (5 bases). The CDR3 runs 14 residues. The germline V and J ends were trimmed by 7 bases and 7 bases, with 17 bases remaining between them. The germline CDR1 and CDR2 sequences are MDHEN and SYDVKM. The CDR3 here is CASKIRQWLQPQHF. The CDR3 DNA reads TGTGCCAGCAAGATTAGACAGTGGCTCCAGCCCCAGCATTTT.

The chain recombines TRBV7-9 with TRBJ2-3; a weak D match, TRBD1 (5 bases). There are 14 residues in the CDR3. The V gene's germline CDR1 is SEHNR and CDR2 FQNEAQ (reference sequence). The V end was cut by 5 bases, the J end by 3 bases, with 12 bases between. The CDR3 coding sequence is TGTGCCAGCAGCCTTATCAGGGATACAGATACGCAGTATTTT. This sequence encodes CASSLIRDTDTQYF.

The genes are TRBV11-3 and TRBJ2-7; 9 nucleotides agree with TRBD2. After removal of 5 bases from V and 0 bases from J, the junction contained 11 bases not matched to a gene. Germline CDR1 is SGHNT and CDR2 is YENEEA. This CDR3 comprises 17 residues. The CDR3, as DNA: TGTGCCAGCAGCCTCTCCTTGCCGGGACTAGCCTCCTACGAGCAGTACTTC. As protein: CASSLSLPGLASYEQYF.

The rearrangement links TRBV6-5 to TRBJ2-7, with TRBD2 as a possible D gene (6 bases). The CDR3 has 14 residues. Deletions cut 2 bases from V and 3 bases from J, with 11 bases between. In germline, CDR1 is MNHEY, CDR2 SVGAGI. CDR3 bases: TGTGCCAGCAGTTACAACCCGACTAGCTACGAGCAGTACTTC. It translates to CASSYNPTSYEQYF.

The J gene is TRBJ2-7, the V gene TRBV19, with D possibly TRBD2 on 5 matching bases. Germline V gene sequence: CDR1 LNHDA, CDR2 SQIVND (reference sequence). This CDR3 region has 14 residues. With 7 bases removed from V and 2 bases from J, the gap between germline ends came to 15 bases. CDR3 sequence reads: CASTVRGLTYEQYF. CDR3 coding DNA: TGTGCCAGTACCGTGAGAGGGTTAACCTACGAGCAGTACTTC.

Worth noting for this clone: At the DNA level, this CDR3 is encoded by other sequences in the same sample as well. Here the CDR3 reads CASSSGLGMGGYTF. The CDR3 DNA reads as TGTGCCAGCAGCTCCGGACTGGGAATGGGTGGCTACACCTTC. The V call is TRBV7-9, the J call TRBJ1-2; D ambiguous. The CDR3 is 14 residues long. Trimming removed 4 bases at V and 7 bases at J, with 16 bases between. CDR1 and CDR2 (germline): SEHNR, FQNEAQ (reference sequence).

The chain recombines TRBV7-2 with TRBJ2-1; tentatively, D is TRBD2 (6 bases). V was shortened by 8 bases and J by 4 bases, with 24 bases between the two germline ends. Germline V gene lookup returns CDR1 SGHTA and CDR2 FQGNSA. This CDR3 is 17 amino acids long. The CDR3 coding sequence is TGTGCCAGCTCCAATATCGGGGGTTTCCATCCTTACAATGAGCAGTTCTTC. Protein: CASSNIGGFHPYNEQFF.

The chain combines TRBV2 with TRBJ2-3, with 7 bases matching TRBD2. The CDR3 has 15 residues. From germline, CDR1 is SNHLY and CDR2 FYNNEI. V shed 4 bases and J 0 bases; nucleotides not matched to a gene: 4. CDR3: CASSGTGGSTDTQYF. CDR3 nucleotide sequence: TGTGCCAGCAGTGGTACGGGGGGAAGCACAGATACGCAGTATTTT.

This rearrangement joins TRBV7-9 to TRBJ2-3; 9 nucleotides match TRBD2. The CDR3 length is 16 residues. Germline-derived CDR1 and CDR2 are SEHNR and FQNEAQ (reference sequence). Trimming removed 1 base from V and 4 bases from J; junction bases left unmatched: 6. The CDR3 DNA is TGTGCCAGCAGCTTAGGTAGCGGGGGCATCTCAGATACGCAGTATTTT. Translated: CASSLGSGGISDTQYF.

The genes are TRBV9 and TRBJ2-3; D call uncertain. CDR3 length: 16 amino acids. CDR1 is SGDLS, CDR2 YYNGEE, per germline. V was clipped by 0 bases and J by 1 base, with 12 bases between them. The CDR3 DNA reads as TGTGCCAGCAGCGTAGTAGGAGCCCCTGGCACAGATACGCAGTATTTT. It specifies CASSVVGAPGTDTQYF.